Given below is one T cell receptor (beta chain) in context. Antigen specificity is unknown. This CDR3 has 14 amino acids. The V and J ends lost 3 bases and 3 bases, in that order; junction bases with no gene match: 5. The germline V gene has CDR1 LNHDA and CDR2 SQIVND (reference sequence). This sample is part of a study of cytomegalovirus exposure and HLA in healthy donors. Study-wide results and caveats: Most TCRs appeared rarely, but some public TCRs recurred in many donors.

Both 60 Vbeta primers and 13 Jbeta primers went into the PCR. The data were produced by immunoSEQ multiplex PCR, yet TCRdb's version contains in-frame clones alone and is incomplete. Among over 150,000 clones listed, 75% to 85% were seen once. Sequenced: PBMCs. This TCR derives from a boy between 10 and 17 years old in good health and CMV-seronegative. The genes are TRBV19 and TRBJ2-7; 7 nucleotides match TRBD1. CDR3 nucleotide sequence: TGTGCCAGTAGTATGCCGGGACAGTACTACGAGCAGTACTTC. Amino acids: CASSMPGQYYEQYF.